The rows below give T cell receptor beta chains drawn from one sample of a study of T cell responses to AZD1222 COVID-19 vaccine. Sequencing was performed with immunoSEQ multiplex PCR; in TCRdb, only in-frame clones are kept and a portion is missing. Among tens of thousands of clones listed, around 89% were seen once. The sample was peripheral blood, taken 28 days after the second AZD1222 dose. The origin of the receptors is an adult who received the AZD1222 COVID-19 vaccine. The CDR3 runs from the conserved cysteine through the conserved F or W. The size entry is marked missing in some rows and otherwise reads once, few, many or a size class.

>once|TRBV5-1
CASGTPGWDGEGRSTNTGELFF
>-|TRBV25-1
CASRSGTGYGNTIYF
>-|TRBV21-1
CATVLAGGYYEQFF
>-|TRBV12-2
CARAGGQPQHF
>-|TRBV5-6
CASSTTGQGVNQPQHF
>-|TRBV5-1
CASSLGPLANQPQHF
>-|TRBV7-9
CASSPRSSGRRTDTQYF
>-|TRBV15
CATSRGPDSYNEQFF
>-|TRBV6-5
CASGWTSGSGGELFF
>-|TRBV27
CASTPVVEGPNEQFF
>-|TRBV2
CASSMRTVSSGNTIYF
>-|TRBV6-5
CASTRTLEQYF
>-|TRBV5-1
CASLREGYGSGTQYF
>-|TRBV11-2
CASSAGYNNYGYTF
>-|TRBV2
CARQEVALLGYEQYF
>-|TRBV7-6
CASSLPRDRGDTDTQYF
>-|TRBV7-9
CASSLALGKDEQYF
>-|TRBV3-1/TRBV3-2
CASSLTGGVNEQFF
>once|TRBV5-1
CASSPQSFAGPESYNEQFF
>once|TRBV23-1
CASSHQNDRGHEQYF
>-|TRBV2
CASSGGGRTEAFF
>few|TRBV7-9
CASSLVPVGNLGAFF
>-|TRBV6-5
CASNLRTYYGYTF
>-|TRBV10-3
CAISEGSSGANVLTF
>-|TRBV10-2
CASSVRNSYEQYF
>-|TRBV29-1
CSVSTVNTEAFF
>-|TRBV9
CASSVGPSGAGETQYF
>-|TRBV7-9
CASRGGDGQPQHF
>-|TRBV5-8
CASSSGQPQHF
>-|TRBV18
CASSYGGPGSNQPQHF
>-|TRBV7-9
CASSLAGVPGGNTIYF
>-|TRBV4-1
CASSHMALGYSYEQYF
>-|TRBV28
CASRPQGPLGDYGYTF